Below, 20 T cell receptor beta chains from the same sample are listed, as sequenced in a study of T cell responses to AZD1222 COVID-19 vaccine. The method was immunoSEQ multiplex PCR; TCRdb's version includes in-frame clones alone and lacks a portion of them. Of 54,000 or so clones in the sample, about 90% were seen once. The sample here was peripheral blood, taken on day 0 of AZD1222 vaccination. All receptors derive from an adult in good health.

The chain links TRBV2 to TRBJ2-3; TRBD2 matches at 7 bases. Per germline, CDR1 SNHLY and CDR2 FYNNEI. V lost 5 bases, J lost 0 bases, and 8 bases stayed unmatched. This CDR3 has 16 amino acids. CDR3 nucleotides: TGTGCCAGCAGTCCCATATTTAGCGGGAGCACAGATACGCAGTATTTT. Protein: CASSPIFSGSTDTQYF.

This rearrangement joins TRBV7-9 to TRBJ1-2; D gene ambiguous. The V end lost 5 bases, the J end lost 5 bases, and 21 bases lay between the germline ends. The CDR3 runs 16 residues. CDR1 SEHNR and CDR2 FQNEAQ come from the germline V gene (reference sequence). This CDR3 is CASSVSSWLDEYGYTF. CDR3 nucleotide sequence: TGTGCCAGCAGCGTAAGTTCCTGGCTGGATGAGTATGGCTACACCTTC.

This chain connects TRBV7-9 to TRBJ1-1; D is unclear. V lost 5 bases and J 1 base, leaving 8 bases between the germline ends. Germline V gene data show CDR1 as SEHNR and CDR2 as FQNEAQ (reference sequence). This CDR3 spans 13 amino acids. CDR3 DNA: TGTGCCAGCAGCCAGGACTCGAACACTGAAGCTTTCTTT. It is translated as CASSQDSNTEAFF.

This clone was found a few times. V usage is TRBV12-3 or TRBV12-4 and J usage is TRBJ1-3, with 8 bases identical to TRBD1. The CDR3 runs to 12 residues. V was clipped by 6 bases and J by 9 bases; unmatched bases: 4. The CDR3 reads CASSQGAGTIYF. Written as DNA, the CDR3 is TGTGCCAGCAGCCAGGGGGCCGGCACCATATATTTT.

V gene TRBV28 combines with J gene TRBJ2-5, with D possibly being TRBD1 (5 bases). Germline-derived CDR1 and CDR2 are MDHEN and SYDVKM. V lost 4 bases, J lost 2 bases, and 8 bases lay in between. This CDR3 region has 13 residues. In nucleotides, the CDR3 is TGTGCCAGCAGTTCAGGGAATCAAGAGACCCAGTACTTC. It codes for CASSSGNQETQYF.

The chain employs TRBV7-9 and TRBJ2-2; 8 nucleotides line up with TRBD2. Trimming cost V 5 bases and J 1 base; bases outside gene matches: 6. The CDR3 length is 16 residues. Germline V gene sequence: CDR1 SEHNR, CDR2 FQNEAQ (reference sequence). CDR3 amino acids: CASSPGLAENTGELFF. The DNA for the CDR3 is TGTGCCAGCAGCCCCGGACTAGCAGAGAACACCGGGGAGCTGTTTTTT.

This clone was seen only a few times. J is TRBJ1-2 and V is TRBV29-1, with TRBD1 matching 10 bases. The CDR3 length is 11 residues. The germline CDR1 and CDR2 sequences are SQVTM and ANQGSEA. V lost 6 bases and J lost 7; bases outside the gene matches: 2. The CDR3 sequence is CSVTGGFGYTF. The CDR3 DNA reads TGCAGCGTGACAGGGGGCTTTGGCTACACCTTC.

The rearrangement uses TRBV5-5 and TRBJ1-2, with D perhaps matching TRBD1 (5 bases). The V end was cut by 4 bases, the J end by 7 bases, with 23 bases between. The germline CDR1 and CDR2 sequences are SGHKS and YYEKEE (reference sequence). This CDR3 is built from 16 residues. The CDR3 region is CASSLGLGPLVSGYTF. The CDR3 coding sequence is TGTGCCAGCAGCCTCGGTTTGGGGCCGCTGGTCTCTGGCTACACCTTC. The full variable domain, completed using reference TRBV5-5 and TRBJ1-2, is DAGVTQSPTHLIKTRGQQVTLRCSPISGHKSVSWYQQVLGQGPQFIFQYYEKEERGRGNFPDRFSARQFPNYSSELNVNALLLGDSALYLCASSLGLGPLVSGYTFGSGTRLTVV.

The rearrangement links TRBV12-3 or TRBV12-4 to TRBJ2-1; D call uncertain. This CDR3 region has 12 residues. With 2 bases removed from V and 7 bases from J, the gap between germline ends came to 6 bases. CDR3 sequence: CASSLFGNEQFF. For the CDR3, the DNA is TGTGCCAGCAGTTTATTCGGGAATGAGCAGTTCTTC.

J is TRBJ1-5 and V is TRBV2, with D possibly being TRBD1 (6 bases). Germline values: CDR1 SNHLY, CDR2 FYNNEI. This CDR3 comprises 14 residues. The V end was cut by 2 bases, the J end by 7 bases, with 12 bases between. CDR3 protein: CASSEPGARQPQHF. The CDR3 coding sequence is TGTGCCAGCAGTGAACCAGGGGCGAGGCAGCCCCAGCATTTT. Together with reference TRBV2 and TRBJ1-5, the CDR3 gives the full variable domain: EPEVTQTPSHQVTQMGQEVILRCVPISNHLYFYWYRQILGQKVEFLVSFYNNEISEKSEIFDDQFSVERPDGSNFTLKIRSTKLEDSAMYFCASSEPGARQPQHFGDGTRLSIL.

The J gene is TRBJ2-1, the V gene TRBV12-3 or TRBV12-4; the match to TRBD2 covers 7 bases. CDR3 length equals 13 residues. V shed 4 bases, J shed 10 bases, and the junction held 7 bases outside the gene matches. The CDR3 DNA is TGTGCCAGCAGTTCGTCGACTAGCTTGGAGCAGTTCTTC. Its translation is CASSSSTSLEQFF.

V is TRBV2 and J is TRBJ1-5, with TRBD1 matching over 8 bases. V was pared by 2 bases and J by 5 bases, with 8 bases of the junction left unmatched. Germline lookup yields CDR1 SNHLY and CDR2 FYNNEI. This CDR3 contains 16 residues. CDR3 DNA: TGTGCCAGCAGTGAAACCGGGACAGGTATTTATCAGCCCCAGCATTTT. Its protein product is CASSETGTGIYQPQHF.

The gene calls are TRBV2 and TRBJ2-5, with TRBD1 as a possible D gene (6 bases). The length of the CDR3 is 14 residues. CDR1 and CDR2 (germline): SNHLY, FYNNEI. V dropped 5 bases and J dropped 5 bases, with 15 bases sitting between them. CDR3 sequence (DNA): TGTGCCAGCAGTCCACAGGGCCACCTCGAGACCCAGTACTTC. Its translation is CASSPQGHLETQYF.

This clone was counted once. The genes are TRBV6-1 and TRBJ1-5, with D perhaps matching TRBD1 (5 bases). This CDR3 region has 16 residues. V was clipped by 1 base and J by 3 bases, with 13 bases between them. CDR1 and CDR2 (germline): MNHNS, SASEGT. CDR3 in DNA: TGTGCCAGCAGTGAAGTCACAAGGGGTAACAATCAGCCCCAGCATTTT. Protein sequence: CASSEVTRGNNQPQHF.

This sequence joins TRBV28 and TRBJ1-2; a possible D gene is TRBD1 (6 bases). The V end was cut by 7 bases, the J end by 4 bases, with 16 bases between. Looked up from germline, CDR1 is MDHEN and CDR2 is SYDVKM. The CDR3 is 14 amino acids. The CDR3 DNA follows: TGTGCCAGCAAAGCCCGGGGGCTGAGCTATGGCTACACCTTC. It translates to CASKARGLSYGYTF.

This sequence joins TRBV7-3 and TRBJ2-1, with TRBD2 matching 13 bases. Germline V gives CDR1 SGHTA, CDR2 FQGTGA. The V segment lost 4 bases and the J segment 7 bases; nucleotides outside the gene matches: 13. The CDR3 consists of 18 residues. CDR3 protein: CASSSTTTGTSGKNEQFF. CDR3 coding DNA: TGTGCCAGCAGCTCTACGACCACCGGGACTAGCGGGAAAAATGAGCAGTTCTTC.

This CDR3 is CASSLPGTSNEQFF. The DNA of the CDR3 is TGTGCCAGCAGCTTACCCGGGACTAGCAATGAGCAGTTCTTC. The gene calls are TRBV7-8 and TRBJ2-1, with TRBD2 identical over 8 bases. The J segment lost 6 bases and the V segment lost 2 bases, leaving 3 bases of the junction unmatched. CDR1 SGHVS and CDR2 FQNEAQ come from the germline V gene. The CDR3 totals 14 residues.

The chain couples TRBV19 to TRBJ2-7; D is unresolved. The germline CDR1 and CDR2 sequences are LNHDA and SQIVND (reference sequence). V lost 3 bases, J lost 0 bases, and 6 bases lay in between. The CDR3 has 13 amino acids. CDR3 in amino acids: CASSMGNSYEQYF. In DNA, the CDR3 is TGTGCCAGTAGTATGGGCAACTCCTACGAGCAGTACTTC.

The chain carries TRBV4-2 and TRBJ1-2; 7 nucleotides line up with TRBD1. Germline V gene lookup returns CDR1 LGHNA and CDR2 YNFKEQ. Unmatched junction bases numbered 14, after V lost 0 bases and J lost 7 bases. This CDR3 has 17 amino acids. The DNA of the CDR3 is TGTGCCAGCAGCCAAGATCAGGGGGACGGAGAGCAGAGTGGCTACACCTTC. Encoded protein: CASSQDQGDGEQSGYTF.

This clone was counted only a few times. CDR3 bases: TGTGCCAGCAGCTTAGCTCGACAGCGGGCTTTCTTT. Translating it yields CASSLARQRAFF. The chain has TRBV5-5 and TRBJ1-1; perhaps TRBD1 as D (5 bases). Germline V gives CDR1 SGHKS, CDR2 YYEKEE (reference sequence). The germline V and J ends were trimmed by 2 bases and 11 bases, with 13 bases remaining between them. The CDR3 is 12 residues long. Together with reference TRBV5-5 and TRBJ1-1, the CDR3 gives the full variable domain: DAGVTQSPTHLIKTRGQQVTLRCSPISGHKSVSWYQQVLGQGPQFIFQYYEKEERGRGNFPDRFSARQFPNYSSELNVNALLLGDSALYLCASSLARQRAFFGQGTRLTVV.